One and the same sample provided the 16 T cell receptor beta chains below, sequenced in a study of identical twins. TCRdb reprocessed the 5' RACE reads with MiXCR, giving one entry per CDR3 protein. The profile covers some 600,000 distinct CDR3 sequences, with about 7.1% appearing a single time and roughly 1.6% taken by the ten largest. These data were also filed under a second study, of yellow fever vaccine responses in identical twins.

Sequencing used PBMCs. The receptor set was obtained from a woman younger than 35 in good health.

This clonotype has ten or more counts. The V call is TRBV28, the J call TRBJ2-3; the match to TRBD1 covers 7 bases. V lost 5 bases, J lost 0 bases, and 5 bases stayed unmatched. This CDR3 has 15 amino acids. CDR1 and CDR2 (germline): MDHEN, SYDVKM. The CDR3 here is CASSLKGASTDTQYF. CDR3 DNA sequence: TGTGCCAGCAGTCTGAAGGGGGCAAGCACAGATACGCAGTATTTT. The full variable domain, completed using reference TRBV28 and TRBJ2-3, is DVKVTQSSRYLVKRTGEKVFLECVQDMDHENMFWYRQDPGLGLRLIYFSYDVKMKEKGDIPEGYSVSREKKERFSLILESASTNQTSMYLCASSLKGASTDTQYFGPGTRLTVL.

J is TRBJ2-1 and V is TRBV11-2; unclear D gene. Trimming removed 6 bases at V and 9 bases at J, with 6 bases between. This CDR3 has 10 residues. CDR1 is SGHAT, CDR2 FQNNGV, per germline. The CDR3 DNA is TGTGCCAGCAGTGGCTTTGAGCAGTTCTTC. The encoded protein is CASSGFEQFF.

In its sample, this clonotype was seen a few times. The chain combines TRBV20-1 with TRBJ1-6; TRBD1 might be the D (5 bases). CDR3 length: 14 amino acids. Trimming left V 5 bases short and J 7 bases short, with 15 bases between. Germline CDR1 reads DFQATT; CDR2 reads SNEGSKA (reference sequence). Here the CDR3 reads CSAAAGRGNSPLHF. In DNA, the CDR3 is TGCAGTGCTGCCGCGGGGAGGGGCAATTCACCCCTCCACTTT.

This clonotype was counted only a few times. The chain employs TRBV20-1 and TRBJ2-4; no clear D gene. CDR3 length equals 17 residues. V was cut by 3 bases and J by 2 bases, with 20 bases left in between. Germline CDR1 DFQATT, CDR2 SNEGSKA (reference sequence). CDR3 loop: CSASEPLDWEPKNIQYF. The CDR3 DNA follows: TGCAGTGCTAGTGAACCCCTCGACTGGGAACCCAAAAACATTCAGTACTTC.

This clonotype occurred a few times. The rearrangement uses TRBV6-5 and TRBJ2-6; no definite D call. Trimming removed 2 bases at V and 4 bases at J, with 6 bases between. The germline gives CDR1 MNHEY, CDR2 SVGAGI. This CDR3 comprises 14 residues. CDR3 region: CASSYTGGANVLTF. CDR3 bases: TGTGCCAGCAGTTACACCGGGGGGGCCAACGTCCTGACTTTC.

The chain carries TRBV5-1 and TRBJ2-1; D gene ambiguous. This CDR3 has 13 amino acids. CDR1 SGHRS and CDR2 YFSETQ come from the germline V gene. Trimming pared 2 bases from V and 6 bases from J, leaving 9 bases between. In nucleotides, the CDR3 is TGCGCCAGCAGCTTTTCGGCCTCCAATGAGCAGTTCTTC. It translates to CASSFSASNEQFF.

This clonotype was recorded a few times. The chain uses TRBV21-1 and TRBJ1-1. TRBV21-1 is marked as a pseudogene. The CDR3 extends over 14 amino acids. The CDR3 sequence is CASRNITLNTEAFF. The CDR3 region has the DNA TGTGCCAGCCGAAATATAACACTGAACACTGAAGCTTTCTTT.

This clonotype was counted ten times or more. This sequence joins TRBV25-1 and TRBJ2-3; 9 bases are shared with TRBD1. V dropped 4 bases and J dropped 3; count of bases not matched to a gene: 2. CDR1 is MGHDK and CDR2 is SYGVNS in the germline V gene. The CDR3 contains 14 residues. The chain's CDR3 is CASSGDRVTDTQYF. The CDR3 coding sequence is TGTGCCAGCAGTGGGGACAGGGTGACAGATACGCAGTATTTT.

This chain connects TRBV2 to TRBJ2-1; possible D gene TRBD2, 6 bases. Germline loops: CDR1 SNHLY, CDR2 FYNNEI. The CDR3 length is 17 residues. V was clipped by 4 bases and J by 4 bases, with 20 bases between them. The CDR3 sequence is CASSVREWQLPYNEQFF. The CDR3 DNA reads TGTGCCAGCAGTGTCCGGGAGTGGCAGCTTCCTTACAATGAGCAGTTCTTC.

This clonotype has just a few counts. The chain is built from TRBV5-5 and TRBJ2-7, with D possibly TRBD1 on 5 matching bases. Germline lookup yields CDR1 SGHKS and CDR2 YYEKEE (reference sequence). The CDR3 sequence is 13 residues long. Trimming removed 4 bases from V and 0 bases from J, with 8 bases in between. The CDR3, as DNA: TGTGCCAGCAGCCCACAGGTCTCCTACGAGCAGTACTTC. Protein product: CASSPQVSYEQYF. Full variable domain (missing parts from reference TRBV5-5 and TRBJ2-7): DAGVTQSPTHLIKTRGQQVTLRCSPISGHKSVSWYQQVLGQGPQFIFQYYEKEERGRGNFPDRFSARQFPNYSSELNVNALLLGDSALYLCASSPQVSYEQYFGPGTRLTVT.

This rearrangement joins TRBV2 to TRBJ2-3; D gene unclear. Trimming stripped 8 bases from V and 6 bases from J, with 15 bases between. Germline assignment: CDR1 SNHLY and CDR2 FYNNEI. The CDR3 contains 13 residues. The CDR3 bases are TGTGCCAGCTCCCGGACGCATGTGGATACGCAGTATTTT. Its translation: CASSRTHVDTQYF.

This rearrangement joins TRBV5-1 to TRBJ1-4; D remains ambiguous. Germline CDR1 is SGHRS and CDR2 is YFSETQ. CDR3 length: 14 residues. Trimming cost V 4 bases and J 8 bases, with 15 bases left between them. In DNA form, the CDR3 reads TGCGCCAGCAGCGATGGGTCCTTCGTGGAAAAACTGTTTTTT. Its protein is CASSDGSFVEKLFF.

Many counts were recorded for this clonotype. V usage is TRBV12-3 or TRBV12-4 and J usage is TRBJ2-1; 8 bases map to TRBD1. The CDR3 sequence is 16 residues long. The V gene end was trimmed by 6 bases and the J gene end by 8 bases; junction bases not matched to a gene: 15. CDR3 DNA: TGTGCCAGCAGGCTTACGGGTCAGGGGGCTTTATATGAGCAGTTCTTC. Amino acids: CASRLTGQGALYEQFF.

V usage is TRBV15 and J usage is TRBJ2-2; 9 bases match TRBD1. Looked up from germline, CDR1 is LNHNV and CDR2 is YYDKDF (reference sequence). Losses at the gene ends were 11 bases for V and 3 bases for J; bases not matched to a gene: 7. The CDR3 is made up of 14 amino acids. The CDR3 region has the DNA TGTGCCGCCGACAGGGGGAGAGACACCGGGGAGCTGTTTTTT. Translating it yields CAADRGRDTGELFF. Supplemented by reference TRBV15 and TRBJ2-2, the full variable domain reads DAMVIQNPRYQVTQFGKPVTLSCSQTLNHNVMYWYQQKSSQAPKLLFHYYDKDFNNEADTPDNFQSRRPNTSFCFLDIRSPGLGDTAMYLCAADRGRDTGELFFGEGSRLTVL.

This chain links TRBV28 with TRBJ2-2, with 8 bases matching TRBD1. J lost 1 base, V lost 5 bases, and 6 bases had no gene match. Germline V gene data show CDR1 as MDHEN and CDR2 as SYDVKM. The CDR3 contains 16 residues. The CDR3 loop is CASSTPGTGNTGELFF. The CDR3 DNA reads as TGTGCCAGCAGTACACCCGGGACAGGGAACACCGGGGAGCTGTTTTTT.

This clonotype was seen repeatedly, ten times or more. The chain couples TRBV25-1 to TRBJ2-5, with D maybe TRBD1 (6 bases). The ends were cut back, 7 bases at V and 4 bases at J, with 16 bases in the middle. This CDR3 spans 14 amino acids. The germline CDR1 and CDR2 sequences are MGHDK and SYGVNS. DNA for the CDR3: TGTGCCAGCACAAGAGGGAAAGGGGGAGAGACCCAGTACTTC. This sequence encodes CASTRGKGGETQYF.